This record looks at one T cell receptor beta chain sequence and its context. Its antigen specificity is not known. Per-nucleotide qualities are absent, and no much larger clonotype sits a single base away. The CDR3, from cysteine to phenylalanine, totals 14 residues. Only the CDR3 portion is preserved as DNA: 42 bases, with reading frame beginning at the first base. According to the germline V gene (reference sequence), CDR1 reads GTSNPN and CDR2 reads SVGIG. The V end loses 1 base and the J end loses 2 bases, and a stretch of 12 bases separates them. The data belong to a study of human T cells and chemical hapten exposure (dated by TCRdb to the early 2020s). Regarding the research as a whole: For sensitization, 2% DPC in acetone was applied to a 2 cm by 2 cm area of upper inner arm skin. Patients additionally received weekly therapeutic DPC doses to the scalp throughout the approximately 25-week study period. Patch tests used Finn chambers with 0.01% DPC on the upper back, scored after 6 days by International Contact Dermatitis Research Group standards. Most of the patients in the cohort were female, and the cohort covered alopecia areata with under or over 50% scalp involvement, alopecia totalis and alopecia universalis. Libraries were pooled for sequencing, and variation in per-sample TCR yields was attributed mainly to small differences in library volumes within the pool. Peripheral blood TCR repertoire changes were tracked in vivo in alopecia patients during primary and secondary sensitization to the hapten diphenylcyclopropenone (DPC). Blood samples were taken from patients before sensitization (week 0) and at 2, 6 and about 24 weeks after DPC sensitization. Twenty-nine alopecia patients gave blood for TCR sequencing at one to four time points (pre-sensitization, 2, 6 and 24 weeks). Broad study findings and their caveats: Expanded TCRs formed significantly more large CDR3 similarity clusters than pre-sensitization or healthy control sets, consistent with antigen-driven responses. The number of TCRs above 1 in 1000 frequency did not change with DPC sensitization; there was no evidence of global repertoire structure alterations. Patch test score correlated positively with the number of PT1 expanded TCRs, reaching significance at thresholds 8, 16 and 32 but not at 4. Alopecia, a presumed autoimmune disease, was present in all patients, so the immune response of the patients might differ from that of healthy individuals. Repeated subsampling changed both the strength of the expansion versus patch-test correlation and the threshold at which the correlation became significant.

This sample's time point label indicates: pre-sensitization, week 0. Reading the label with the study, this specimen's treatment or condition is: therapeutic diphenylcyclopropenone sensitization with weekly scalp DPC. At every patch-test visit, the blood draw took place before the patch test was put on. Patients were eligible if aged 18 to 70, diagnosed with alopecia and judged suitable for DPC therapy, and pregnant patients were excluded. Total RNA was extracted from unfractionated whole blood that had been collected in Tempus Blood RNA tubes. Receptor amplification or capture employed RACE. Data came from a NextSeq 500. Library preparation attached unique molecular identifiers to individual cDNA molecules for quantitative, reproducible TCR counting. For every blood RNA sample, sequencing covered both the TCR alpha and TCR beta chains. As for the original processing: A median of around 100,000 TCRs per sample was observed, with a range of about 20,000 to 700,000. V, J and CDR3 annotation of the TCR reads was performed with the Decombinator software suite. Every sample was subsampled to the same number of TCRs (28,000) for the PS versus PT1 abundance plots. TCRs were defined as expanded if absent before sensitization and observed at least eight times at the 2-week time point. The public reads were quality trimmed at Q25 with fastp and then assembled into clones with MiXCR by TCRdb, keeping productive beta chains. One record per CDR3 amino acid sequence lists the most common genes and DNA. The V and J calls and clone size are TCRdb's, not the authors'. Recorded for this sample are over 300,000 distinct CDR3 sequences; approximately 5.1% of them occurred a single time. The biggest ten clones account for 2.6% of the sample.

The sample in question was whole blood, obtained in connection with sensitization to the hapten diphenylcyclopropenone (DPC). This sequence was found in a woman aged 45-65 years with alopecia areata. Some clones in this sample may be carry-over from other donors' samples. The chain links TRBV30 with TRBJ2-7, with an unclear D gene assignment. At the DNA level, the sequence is TGTGCCTGGAGTGAGCTCCGGTTTCCCTACGAGCAGTACTTC. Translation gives CAWSELRFPYEQYF.